This passage covers 5 T cell receptor beta chains from one sample sequenced in a study of beta chain features in type 1 diabetes. The isolated RNA, all of it, was reverse transcribed, so expressed TCRB transcripts were what got sequenced. Sequencing used immunoSEQ multiplex PCR; TCRdb keeps in-frame clones, though not all of them. The data contain about 160,000 clones, less than 9.5% of them singletons. The sample consisted of central memory CD4+ T cells from blood. Receptor source: a young woman in good health.

This clone has only a few counts. V gene TRBV5-1 combines with J gene TRBJ2-1; 11 bases line up with TRBD2. In germline, CDR1 is SGHRS, CDR2 YFSETQ. V lost 4 bases and J lost 4; bases outside the gene matches: 4. The CDR3 has 15 residues. CDR3 nucleotides: TGCGCCAGCAGCCACACTAGCGGGGGATACAATGAGCAGTTCTTC. It is translated as CASSHTSGGYNEQFF.

This rearrangement joins TRBV5-1 to TRBJ2-5, with 15 bases lining up with TRBD2. The CDR3 spans 15 residues. The germline V gene encodes CDR1 SGHRS and CDR2 YFSETQ. Unmatched junction bases numbered 3, after V lost 4 bases and J lost 5 bases. The CDR3 loop is CASSIGTSGRETQYF. The CDR3 bases are TGCGCCAGCAGCATCGGGACTAGCGGGAGGGAGACCCAGTACTTC. The full variable domain, rest sourced from reference TRBV5-1 and TRBJ2-5, is KAGVTQTPRYLIKTRGQQVTLSCSPISGHRSVSWYQQTPGQGLQFLFEYFSETQRNKGNFPGRFSGRQFSNSRSEMNVSTLELGDSALYLCASSIGTSGRETQYFGPGTRLLVL.

This clone was recorded a few times. J is TRBJ2-6 and V is TRBV29-1; the D is unclear. From germline, CDR1 is SQVTM and CDR2 ANQGSEA. CDR3 length: 13 residues. V lost 4 bases to trimming and J lost 3 bases, with 7 bases between them. The CDR3 bases are TGCAGCGTTGGCCGGGTTGGGGCCAACGTCCTGACTTTC. Its translation: CSVGRVGANVLTF.

Many counts were recorded for this clone. J is TRBJ2-2 and V is TRBV7-9; 7 bases map to TRBD2. Looked up from germline, CDR1 is SEHNR and CDR2 is FQNEAQ (reference sequence). The length of the CDR3 is 18 residues. After removal of 5 bases from V and 3 bases from J, the junction contained 15 bases not matched to a gene. Here the CDR3 DNA reads TGTGCCAGCAGCGACCGCCCCCAAGAGCGGGGATACACCGGGGAGCTGTTTTTT. Its protein is CASSDRPQERGYTGELFF.

The chain recombines TRBV7-9 with TRBJ2-3; tentative D call: TRBD1 (6 bases). The V and J ends lost 1 base and 7 bases respectively, with 15 bases between them. Germline-derived CDR1 and CDR2 are SEHNR and FQNEAQ (reference sequence). CDR3 length equals 15 residues. Written as DNA, the CDR3 is TGTGCCAGCAGCTTAGAGGCCCAGGGGTTACATACGCAGTATTTT. This translates into CASSLEAQGLHTQYF.